This is a list of T cell receptor beta chains from one sample in a study of OX40 agonist ivuxolimab in advanced cancers. Libraries were prepared by immunoSEQ multiplex PCR; TCRdb keeps only in-frame clonotypes and omits some of them. The sample lists 37,000 or so clones, about 70% seen once, with about 18% in the top ten. Source: CD4+ or CD8+ T cells sorted from blood, taken in a trial of the OX40 agonist ivuxolimab. The receptors here all came from an adult with an advanced solid tumor such as melanoma, head and neck, liver or kidney cancer. CDR3s include the opening cysteine and the closing phenylalanine or tryptophan. Each record gives: J gene, clone size, D gene, CDR3 length, V gene, CDR3 DNA, CDR3 protein. A D gene is named only where the DNA matches it firmly. Where a row states a size, it is once, few, many or the class of an expanded clone; other rows omit it.

j_call: TRBJ1-5; clone_size: -; d_call: TRBD1; cdr3_length: 15; v_call: TRBV7-6; cdr3_nt: TGTGCCAGCAGTCTACAGGGGTTCGGCAATCAGCCCCAGCATTTT; cdr3_aa: CASSLQGFGNQPQHF
j_call: TRBJ1-1; clone_size: -; d_call: -; cdr3_length: 14; v_call: TRBV2; cdr3_nt: TGTGCCAGCAGTGTATTGGTAGGGTACACTGAAGCTTTCTTT; cdr3_aa: CASSVLVGYTEAFF
j_call: TRBJ2-3; clone_size: -; d_call: -; cdr3_length: 16; v_call: TRBV7-9; cdr3_nt: TGTGCCAGCAGACTTTCAAGGGGTTTTCTCACAGATACGCAGTATTTT; cdr3_aa: CASRLSRGFLTDTQYF
j_call: TRBJ1-1; clone_size: -; d_call: TRBD1; cdr3_length: 15; v_call: TRBV5-4; cdr3_nt: TGTGCCAGCAGCCGGTCGAGACAGGGGTACACTGAAGCTTTCTTT; cdr3_aa: CASSRSRQGYTEAFF
j_call: TRBJ2-5; clone_size: -; d_call: -; cdr3_length: 13; v_call: TRBV12-5; cdr3_nt: TGTGCTAGTTCTAGTGGACTCCAAGAGACCCAGTACTTC; cdr3_aa: CASSSGLQETQYF
j_call: TRBJ1-2; clone_size: once; d_call: -; cdr3_length: 11; v_call: TRBV6-5; cdr3_nt: TGTGCCCACGGGGTAAACTATGGCTACACCTTC; cdr3_aa: CAHGVNYGYTF
j_call: TRBJ1-5; clone_size: -; d_call: -; cdr3_length: 13; v_call: TRBV27; cdr3_nt: TGTGCCAGCAGCCCTGACAGGAATCAGCCCCAGCATTTT; cdr3_aa: CASSPDRNQPQHF
j_call: TRBJ1-6; clone_size: once; d_call: TRBD1; cdr3_length: 13; v_call: TRBV10-3; cdr3_nt: TGTGCCATCAAGGACAGGGATAATTCACCCCTCCACTTT; cdr3_aa: CAIKDRDNSPLHF
j_call: TRBJ2-3; clone_size: -; d_call: -; cdr3_length: 14; v_call: TRBV12-1; cdr3_nt: TGTGCCAGCAGCTCGACAGGGGGGACAGATACGCAGTATTTT; cdr3_aa: CASSSTGGTDTQYF
j_call: TRBJ1-2; clone_size: -; d_call: TRBD1; cdr3_length: 13; v_call: TRBV6-5; cdr3_nt: TGTGCCAGCAGGCCGTCGACAGGGTATGGCTACACCTTC; cdr3_aa: CASRPSTGYGYTF
j_call: TRBJ1-2; clone_size: few; d_call: -; cdr3_length: 14; v_call: TRBV18; cdr3_nt: TGTGCCAGCTCACCTGAAGGGGGGACCTATGGCTACACCTTC; cdr3_aa: CASSPEGGTYGYTF
j_call: TRBJ1-2; clone_size: -; d_call: TRBD1; cdr3_length: 12; v_call: TRBV6-1; cdr3_nt: TGTGCCAGCACCGCGGACAGGGCTGGCTACACCTTC; cdr3_aa: CASTADRAGYTF
j_call: TRBJ2-3; clone_size: -; d_call: -; cdr3_length: 13; v_call: TRBV11-2; cdr3_nt: TGTGCCAGCAGCGTAAGATACACAGATACGCAGTATTTT; cdr3_aa: CASSVRYTDTQYF
j_call: TRBJ1-2; clone_size: -; d_call: -; cdr3_length: 15; v_call: TRBV9; cdr3_nt: TGTGCCAGCAGCGTCTCACTCCCCTCTACCTATGGCTACACCTTC; cdr3_aa: CASSVSLPSTYGYTF
j_call: TRBJ1-1; clone_size: medium-sized; d_call: -; cdr3_length: 11; v_call: TRBV29-1; cdr3_nt: TGCAGCGGTCGGAGAGGGGACAAAGCTTTCTTT; cdr3_aa: CSGRRGDKAFF
j_call: TRBJ2-2; clone_size: few; d_call: TRBD2; cdr3_length: 16; v_call: TRBV7-2; cdr3_nt: TGTGCCAGCAGCTTATACTCGGGGACTAGATCCGGGGAGCTGTTTTTT; cdr3_aa: CASSLYSGTRSGELFF
j_call: TRBJ1-3; clone_size: few; d_call: -; cdr3_length: 12; v_call: TRBV7-9; cdr3_nt: TGTGCCAGCAGCAGAGCTGGAAACACCATATATTTT; cdr3_aa: CASSRAGNTIYF
j_call: TRBJ2-7; clone_size: -; d_call: -; cdr3_length: 13; v_call: TRBV7-3; cdr3_nt: TGTGCCAGCAGCTTAACGGGACAAACCGAGCAGTACTTC; cdr3_aa: CASSLTGQTEQYF
j_call: TRBJ2-2; clone_size: -; d_call: TRBD1; cdr3_length: 16; v_call: TRBV10-2; cdr3_nt: TGCGCCAGCAGTAGTTTTTCGACAGGGCGCACCGGGGAGCTGTTTTTT; cdr3_aa: CASSSFSTGRTGELFF
j_call: TRBJ2-1; clone_size: few; d_call: TRBD1; cdr3_length: 15; v_call: TRBV7-6; cdr3_nt: TGTGCCAGCAGCCATACCGGGACAGGGTACAATGAGCAGTTCTTC; cdr3_aa: CASSHTGTGYNEQFF
j_call: TRBJ2-7; clone_size: -; d_call: -; cdr3_length: 14; v_call: TRBV7-6; cdr3_nt: TGTGCCAGCAGCTTAGTTCCAGGGGCCTACGAGCAGTACTTC; cdr3_aa: CASSLVPGAYEQYF
j_call: TRBJ1-5; clone_size: -; d_call: -; cdr3_length: 14; v_call: TRBV10-3; cdr3_nt: TGTGCCATCAGTCCAGTGAGGGGGAAGCAGCCCCAGCATTTT; cdr3_aa: CAISPVRGKQPQHF
j_call: TRBJ1-2; clone_size: few; d_call: TRBD1; cdr3_length: 14; v_call: TRBV5-8; cdr3_nt: TGTGCCAGCAGCTTGCAAGGGACAGCAAGAGGCTACACCTTC; cdr3_aa: CASSLQGTARGYTF
j_call: TRBJ2-2; clone_size: few; d_call: -; cdr3_length: 15; v_call: TRBV2; cdr3_nt: TGTGCCAGCAGTGGTAATAGGGACCAAGCCGGGGAGCTGTTTTTT; cdr3_aa: CASSGNRDQAGELFF
j_call: TRBJ2-1; clone_size: -; d_call: TRBD2; cdr3_length: 16; v_call: TRBV6-1; cdr3_nt: TGTGCCAGCAGTGAATTTAGGCGGGGGATGTGGGATGAGCAGTTCTTC; cdr3_aa: CASSEFRRGMWDEQFF
j_call: TRBJ1-1; clone_size: -; d_call: -; cdr3_length: 12; v_call: TRBV29-1; cdr3_nt: TGCAGCGTCCGAACGGGGGAGGGACGGGCTTTCTTT; cdr3_aa: CSVRTGEGRAFF
j_call: TRBJ1-5; clone_size: few; d_call: -; cdr3_length: 15; v_call: TRBV7-9; cdr3_nt: TGTGCCAGCAGGGCGGGGGCGGGGGTCAATCAGCCCCAGCATTTT; cdr3_aa: CASRAGAGVNQPQHF
j_call: TRBJ2-7; clone_size: -; d_call: -; cdr3_length: 15; v_call: TRBV5-1; cdr3_nt: TGCGCCAGCAGCGGAGGGGGCTTCGGATCCTACGAGCAGTACTTC; cdr3_aa: CASSGGGFGSYEQYF
j_call: TRBJ1-4; clone_size: -; d_call: -; cdr3_length: 14; v_call: TRBV9; cdr3_nt: TGTGCCAGCAGCGTGTACGGATCGGGTGAAAAACTGTTTTTT; cdr3_aa: CASSVYGSGEKLFF
j_call: TRBJ1-2; clone_size: few; d_call: -; cdr3_length: 15; v_call: TRBV4-1; cdr3_nt: TGCGCCAGCAGCCAAGTAACCGGGTTCAACTATGGCTACACCTTC; cdr3_aa: CASSQVTGFNYGYTF
j_call: TRBJ2-5; clone_size: -; d_call: -; cdr3_length: 11; v_call: TRBV7-8; cdr3_nt: TGTGCCAGCAGCTCGAGGGGTGAGCAGTACTTC; cdr3_aa: CASSSRGEQYF
j_call: TRBJ1-4; clone_size: -; d_call: -; cdr3_length: 15; v_call: TRBV27; cdr3_nt: TGTGCCAGCAGCCCCTGGGGTGCAACTAATGAAAAACTGTTTTTT; cdr3_aa: CASSPWGATNEKLFF
j_call: TRBJ2-7; clone_size: few; d_call: TRBD2; cdr3_length: 15; v_call: TRBV9; cdr3_nt: TGTGCCAGCAGCGTAGGATCGGCGGGGGGGCCGGAGCAGTACTTC; cdr3_aa: CASSVGSAGGPEQYF
j_call: TRBJ1-5; clone_size: -; d_call: -; cdr3_length: 15; v_call: TRBV19; cdr3_nt: TGTGCCAGTAACGAAGCACGGTATAGCAATCAGCCCCAGCATTTT; cdr3_aa: CASNEARYSNQPQHF
j_call: TRBJ2-6; clone_size: -; d_call: -; cdr3_length: 18; v_call: TRBV7-8; cdr3_nt: TGTGCCAGCAGCTTAGGTCGGGAACCCGTAAGTGGGGCCAACGTCCTGACTTTC; cdr3_aa: CASSLGREPVSGANVLTF
j_call: TRBJ1-2; clone_size: -; d_call: -; cdr3_length: 12; v_call: TRBV5-5; cdr3_nt: TGTGCCAGCAGCGCACGGGGCTATGGCTACACCTTC; cdr3_aa: CASSARGYGYTF
j_call: TRBJ1-5; clone_size: -; d_call: TRBD1; cdr3_length: 16; v_call: TRBV27; cdr3_nt: TGTGCCAGCAGTGGGACGGGACAGGGAAGCGTTCAGCCCCAGCATTTT; cdr3_aa: CASSGTGQGSVQPQHF
j_call: TRBJ1-2; clone_size: -; d_call: TRBD1; cdr3_length: 13; v_call: TRBV2; cdr3_nt: TGTGCCAGCAGAACAGGGGCTGGTCATGGCTACACCTTC; cdr3_aa: CASRTGAGHGYTF
j_call: TRBJ2-2; clone_size: -; d_call: TRBD2; cdr3_length: 16; v_call: TRBV2; cdr3_nt: TGTGCCAGCAGGGGCAGCGGGGGGGCCAACACCGGGGAGCTGTTTTTT; cdr3_aa: CASRGSGGANTGELFF
j_call: TRBJ1-4; clone_size: once; d_call: -; cdr3_length: 15; v_call: TRBV7-9; cdr3_nt: TGTGCCAGCAGTTTTGGACGGGACATTAATGAAAAACTGTTTTTT; cdr3_aa: CASSFGRDINEKLFF
j_call: TRBJ2-7; clone_size: -; d_call: TRBD1; cdr3_length: 15; v_call: TRBV5-5; cdr3_nt: TGTGCCAGCAGCCCCGGACAGGGGCCAGGATACGAGCAGTACTTC; cdr3_aa: CASSPGQGPGYEQYF
j_call: TRBJ1-2; clone_size: few; d_call: -; cdr3_length: 13; v_call: TRBV11-2; cdr3_nt: TGTGCCAGCAGCTTATCCACGGACTATGGCTACACCTTC; cdr3_aa: CASSLSTDYGYTF
j_call: TRBJ1-4; clone_size: -; d_call: TRBD1; cdr3_length: 14; v_call: TRBV5-1; cdr3_nt: TGCGCCAGCAGCCGACAGGGGCCCGAGGAAAAACTGTTTTTT; cdr3_aa: CASSRQGPEEKLFF
j_call: TRBJ2-5; clone_size: -; d_call: -; cdr3_length: 13; v_call: TRBV11-3; cdr3_nt: TGTGCCAGCAGCTTAACAGCCAAAGAGACCCAGTACTTC; cdr3_aa: CASSLTAKETQYF
j_call: TRBJ2-5; clone_size: -; d_call: TRBD1; cdr3_length: 16; v_call: TRBV7-9; cdr3_nt: TGTGCCAGCAGCCCACCCTTTCGACAGGGTGCGGAGACCCAGTACTTC; cdr3_aa: CASSPPFRQGAETQYF
j_call: TRBJ1-1; clone_size: few; d_call: -; cdr3_length: 13; v_call: TRBV11-2; cdr3_nt: TGTGCCAGCAGCTTAGTTGCTCACACTGAAGCTTTCTTT; cdr3_aa: CASSLVAHTEAFF
j_call: TRBJ2-5; clone_size: -; d_call: -; cdr3_length: 13; v_call: TRBV6-1; cdr3_nt: TGTGCCAGCAGTGGATTAAGGCAGGAGACCCAGTACTTC; cdr3_aa: CASSGLRQETQYF
j_call: TRBJ2-3; clone_size: -; d_call: TRBD2; cdr3_length: 18; v_call: TRBV5-4; cdr3_nt: TGTGCCAGCAGCTTGGGGAAGCGGGGGGGCCTCGGCACAGATACGCAGTATTTT; cdr3_aa: CASSLGKRGGLGTDTQYF
j_call: TRBJ2-5; clone_size: -; d_call: -; cdr3_length: 14; v_call: TRBV4-1; cdr3_nt: TGCGCCAGCAGCCAAATGAGATGGCAAGAGACCCAGTACTTC; cdr3_aa: CASSQMRWQETQYF
j_call: TRBJ2-3; clone_size: -; d_call: -; cdr3_length: 15; v_call: TRBV6-5; cdr3_nt: TGTGCCAGCGGGAGACAGGGCGGGGGGACAGATACGCAGTATTTT; cdr3_aa: CASGRQGGGTDTQYF
j_call: TRBJ2-5; clone_size: -; d_call: TRBD1; cdr3_length: 15; v_call: TRBV5-1; cdr3_nt: TGCGCCAGCAGCTTTTTTACAGGGGGTGGAGAGACCCAGTACTTC; cdr3_aa: CASSFFTGGGETQYF
j_call: TRBJ2-1; clone_size: -; d_call: TRBD2; cdr3_length: 15; v_call: TRBV4-2; cdr3_nt: TGTGCCAGCAGCCACTCAAGCGGGGGCGGTAATGAGCAGTTCTTC; cdr3_aa: CASSHSSGGGNEQFF
j_call: TRBJ2-2; clone_size: medium-sized; d_call: -; cdr3_length: 15; v_call: TRBV7-2; cdr3_nt: TGTGCCAGCAGCCCATGGGCGGGGAACACCGGGGAGCTGTTTTTT; cdr3_aa: CASSPWAGNTGELFF
j_call: TRBJ1-2; clone_size: -; d_call: TRBD1; cdr3_length: 14; v_call: TRBV5-1; cdr3_nt: TGCGCCAGCAGCTTGGCTCAGGGGGCGCGGGGCTACACCTTC; cdr3_aa: CASSLAQGARGYTF
j_call: TRBJ1-5; clone_size: -; d_call: -; cdr3_length: 15; v_call: TRBV11-2; cdr3_nt: TGTGCCAGCAGCTTAGAGGGGGCCCGCAATCAGCCCCAGCATTTT; cdr3_aa: CASSLEGARNQPQHF